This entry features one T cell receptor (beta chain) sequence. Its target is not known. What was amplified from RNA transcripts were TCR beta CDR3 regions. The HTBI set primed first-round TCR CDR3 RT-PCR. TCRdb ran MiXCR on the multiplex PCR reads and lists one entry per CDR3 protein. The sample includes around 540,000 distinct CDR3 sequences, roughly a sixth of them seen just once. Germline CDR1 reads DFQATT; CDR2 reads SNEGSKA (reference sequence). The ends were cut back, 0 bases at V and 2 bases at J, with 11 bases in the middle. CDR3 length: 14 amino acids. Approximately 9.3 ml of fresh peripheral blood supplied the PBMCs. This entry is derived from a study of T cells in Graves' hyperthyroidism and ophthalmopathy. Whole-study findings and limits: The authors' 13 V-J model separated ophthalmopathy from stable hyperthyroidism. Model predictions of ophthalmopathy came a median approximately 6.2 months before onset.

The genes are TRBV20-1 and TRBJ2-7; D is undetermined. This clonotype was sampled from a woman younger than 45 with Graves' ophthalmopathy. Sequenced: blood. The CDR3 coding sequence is TGCAGTGCTAGAGATCGCAGGAGAACCTACGAGCAGTACTTC. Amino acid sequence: CSARDRRRTYEQYF.